The T cell receptor (beta chain) described here comes from a study of identical twins (dated by TCRdb to about 2016). Concerning the study at large: The study deep-sequenced TCR alpha and beta repertoires from monozygotic twins, unrelated adults of various ages and cord blood to test whether fetal clonotypes persist. Replicate twin experiments were performed at different times using different library preparation protocols to rule out contamination.

The library was made by 5' RACE. Instrument used: Illumina HiSeq 2000. A universal primer binding site was introduced by template switching, and a unique molecular identifier was present in the final cDNA, enabling accurate counting of TCR cDNA molecules. Specific primers in the conserved constant-segment region were used to synthesize first-strand cDNA for the TCR alpha and beta chains. To control for contamination, every cDNA library was double barcoded, receiving both a SMART-Mk sample barcode and Illumina barcodes. TruSeq adapter sequences and Illumina sample barcodes were added in two successive PCR steps. The TCR alpha and beta cDNA libraries were sequenced on the Illumina HiSeq platform using custom primers. Per the authors' processing: MiGEC was used to process raw reads and extract unique molecular identifiers, and MiXCR was used to find CDR3 positions. Recombination models were inferred per individual with the repgenHMM and IGoR tools using an EM algorithm. The analysis of shared clonotypes was done with the tcR package in R, with sharing normalized by the product of cloneset sizes. To study raw recombination free of thymic and clonal selection effects, out-of-frame nonproductive sequences were analyzed. TCRdb redid the processing of the public reads, applying fastp at Q25 and MiXCR, and retained in-frame beta chains. Rows are combined by CDR3 protein, so each entry shows the most common genes and DNA. Clone size and V and J calls follow TCRdb, not the original study. The sample table shows 500,000 to 600,000 distinct CDR3 sequences, and roughly 21% are seen once. The ten biggest clones cover 0.8% to 1% of the sample.

The germline ends are 14 bases apart after V is trimmed by 6 bases and J by 1 base. The CDR3 holds 15 amino acids from the cysteine to the phenylalanine. Only the CDR3 part of the read is kept: 45 bases, read in frame from the first base. What the authors observed across the whole study: Fewer insertions were carried by abundant cord blood beta clonotypes, a similar but weaker trend appeared in young adult naive repertoires, and no such trend appeared in memory repertoires. Zero-insertion analyses could be partly confounded by invariant T cells such as MAIT and iNKT, although diverse VJ usage argued against such confounding for most clonotypes. Compared with coincidental sharing between unrelated individuals, out-of-frame TCR alpha sequences shared between twins showed an excess of sequences with low generation probability. Conclusions relied on cross-sectional statistical analysis, since the same donors could not be followed over many years. In monozygotic twins, out-of-frame TCR alpha sharing was systematically underestimated by recombination models, although the models agreed with sharing between unrelated individuals. A weaker excess of twin sharing was found in beta out-of-frame sequences because the signal-to-noise ratio was lowered by fewer shared sequences.

Only healthy Caucasian donors were included. Three pairs of female monozygotic twins, all aged 18 to 29 years, made up the twin cohort. Positive isolation kits from Invitrogen were used to isolate CD4+ and CD8+ T cell populations. The sample holds a few counts of this clonotype. The antigen this receptor binds is unknown. Per-base qualities were not stored, and no clone one base away is much larger. These data are also associated with another study on T cells expressing NK-cell markers. As that second study puts it: Three sorted T-cell subsets (CD3+CD56+NKG2C+, CD3+CD56+NKG2C- and CD3+CD56-NKG2C+) from under ten donors had their TCR beta-chain repertoires profiled. Among the eight sequenced donors, seven were HCMV-seropositive and one was HCMV-seronegative. In several experiments an anti-gammadeltaTCR antibody was added to restrict sorting to alphabetaTCR-expressing T cells. In over 5 donors, the dominant CD3+CD56+NKG2C+ clonotypes were among the top 10 CD8+ clonotypes and accounted for about 1.0-8% of CD8+ T cells. Those dominant clonotypes were again the most abundant among CD3+CD56-NKG2C+ cells in a few donors, at about 28.3-65%. Whether the expanded NKG2C-expressing T cell clones were specific for HCMV antigens was left unclear. The eight sequenced donors were randomly selected healthy volunteers, three men and five women. To determine HCMV serostatus, a commercial ELISA kit was used to detect HCMV-specific IgG in serum. Reads were demultiplexed and grouped by UMI with MIGEC, and clonotypes were assembled and quantified with MiTCR. To remove erroneous sequences, TCR cDNA sequences were retained only when supported by two or more reads. Downstream repertoire analysis used the tcR package, and clonotypes were matched across fractions by CDR3 nucleotide sequence plus V segment. VDJmatch was used to annotate antigen specificity against VDJdb, with one amino acid substitution in CDR3 allowed.

The sample was CD4+ T cells sorted from blood. This sequence uses TRBV12-3 or TRBV12-4 and TRBJ2-3, with the D gene tentatively TRBD1 or TRBD2, based on 5 matching bases in each. The receptor comes from a woman under 30 in good health. The DNA is as follows: TGTGCCAGCAGCCTGGGACGGCTAGGCACAGATACGCAGTATTTT. Its product reads: CASSLGRLGTDTQYF.